These 18 T cell receptor beta chains originate from one sample sequenced in a study of OX40 agonist ivuxolimab in advanced cancers. Here immunoSEQ multiplex PCR was the method, and the copy in TCRdb shows in-frame clones only, minus some. The sample lists under 20,000 clones, around 70% occurring once. The starting material was CD4+ or CD8+ T cells sorted from blood, obtained in a trial of the OX40 agonist ivuxolimab. The receptors come from an adult with an advanced solid tumor such as melanoma, head and neck, liver or kidney cancer.

This chain uses TRBV6-4 with TRBJ1-3; weak D call: TRBD1 (6 bases). Germline assignment: CDR1 MRHNA and CDR2 SNTAGT. V dropped 5 bases and J dropped 2 bases, with 16 bases sitting between them. This CDR3 is 16 amino acids long. The CDR3 spells CASSSFRQAAGNTIYF. The CDR3 DNA sequence: TGTGCCAGCAGTTCGTTCAGACAGGCAGCTGGAAACACCATATATTTT.

This chain connects TRBV9 to TRBJ2-7, with TRBD2 matching 8 bases. CDR3 length: 14 residues. Germline-derived CDR1 and CDR2 are SGDLS and YYNGEE. Trimming at V came to 1 base and at J to 5 bases, leaving 5 bases not matched to a gene. The CDR3 region has the DNA TGTGCCAGCAGCGTAAGCGGGGGTTTCGACGAGCAGTACTTC. Protein: CASSVSGGFDEQYF.

CDR3 protein: CTSSQERPGGQENIQYF. The CDR3 DNA is TGCACCAGCAGCCAAGAGAGACCGGGGGGGCAGGAAAACATTCAGTACTTC. This rearrangement joins TRBV1 to TRBJ2-4; TRBD2 reflects the table's D call only, with no check against the DNA. TRBV1 is classified as a pseudogene. This CDR3 is 17 amino acids long.

DNA for the CDR3: TGTGCCAGCAGCTCACAGGGGACACATCAGCCCCAGCATTTT. Its translation: CASSSQGTHQPQHF. The chain employs TRBV7-2 and TRBJ1-5, with TRBD1 matching over 7 bases. The trim removed 4 bases at V and 5 bases at J, leaving 5 bases unmatched. This CDR3 spans 14 amino acids. CDR1 and CDR2 from the germline V gene are SGHTA and FQGNSA.

The chain combines TRBV11-2 with TRBJ1-5, with D uncertain. With 5 bases removed from V and 0 bases from J, the gap between germline ends came to 17 bases. The CDR3 totals 17 residues. Germline V gives CDR1 SGHAT, CDR2 FQNNGV. The CDR3 region has the DNA TGTGCCAGCAGCCAAGTATTGGCCGTCTTTAGCAATCAGCCCCAGCATTTT. Amino acid sequence: CASSQVLAVFSNQPQHF.

The chain links TRBV4-1 to TRBJ2-7; D is unclear. Germline V lookup: CDR1 MGHRA, CDR2 YSYEKL. V gave up 4 bases and J gave up 0 bases, with 7 bases separating them. The CDR3 sequence is 13 residues long. The CDR3 region is CASSPSNSYEQYF. The CDR3 DNA reads as TGCGCCAGCAGCCCATCAAACTCCTACGAGCAGTACTTC.

The genes are TRBV29-1 and TRBJ2-7; D might be TRBD1 or TRBD2, each matching 5 bases. Germline CDR1 and CDR2: SQVTM and ANQGSEA. This CDR3 has 11 amino acids. Trimming took off 6 bases at V and 4 bases at J, with 10 bases between the two ends. CDR3 residues: CSVLGGYEQYF. CDR3 bases: TGCAGCGTCCTTGGGGGATACGAGCAGTACTTC.

The V call is TRBV10-3, the J call TRBJ2-1; 8 bases align to TRBD2. The CDR3 spans 16 residues. The germline CDR1 and CDR2 sequences are ENHRY and SYGVKD. After removal of 10 bases from V and 8 bases from J, the junction contained 19 bases not matched to a gene. The CDR3 nucleotides read TGTGCCAACTACCCAGAACCCGGGGGGGCTGCGGATGAGCAGTTCTTC. It specifies CANYPEPGGAADEQFF.

This clone is labeled medium-sized. The chain has TRBV7-9 and TRBJ2-7; possibly TRBD1 for D (6 bases). V gave up 5 bases and J gave up 6 bases, with 11 bases separating them. This CDR3 has 12 amino acids. From germline, CDR1 is SEHNR and CDR2 FQNEAQ (reference sequence). The CDR3 nucleotides are TGTGCCAGCAGCCCCGACAGGAGCGAGCAGTACTTC. This sequence encodes CASSPDRSEQYF. The full variable domain, completed using reference TRBV7-9 and TRBJ2-7, is DTGVSQNPRHKITKRGQNVTFRCDPISEHNRLYWYRQTLGQGPEFLTYFQNEAQLEKSRLLSDRFSAERPKGSFSTLEIQRTEQGDSAMYLCASSPDRSEQYFGPGTRLTVT.

As DNA, the CDR3 is TGTGCCAGCAGTGAGGGGGCAGGGGGAGCCTGGCCCCAGCATTTT. Amino acid sequence: CASSEGAGGAWPQHF. The V call is TRBV25-1, the J call TRBJ1-5, with 7 positions matching TRBD1. Germline assignment: CDR1 MGHDK and CDR2 SYGVNS. V shed 3 bases and J 9 bases; nucleotides not matched to a gene: 11. CDR3 length equals 15 residues.

The V call is TRBV5-1, the J call TRBJ1-3; 7 bases fit TRBD1. The CDR3 is 16 residues long. CDR1 SGHRS and CDR2 YFSETQ come from the germline V gene. The ends lost 0 bases at V and 1 base at J; junction bases unmatched: 4. CDR3 bases: TGCGCCAGCAGCTTGGGCTTCAGGGGGTCTGGAAACACCATATATTTT. Encoded protein: CASSLGFRGSGNTIYF.

The chain has TRBV15 and TRBJ1-5; TRBD1 matches 9 bases. Germline assignment: CDR1 LNHNV and CDR2 YYDKDF (reference sequence). The CDR3 spans 18 residues. V was pared by 0 bases and J by 2 bases, with 8 bases of the junction left unmatched. CDR3 nucleotides: TGTGCCACCAGCAGAGATCGGGGGGGACAGGGTTGCAATCAGCCCCAGCATTTT. Residues: CATSRDRGGQGCNQPQHF.

This chain connects TRBV6-5 to TRBJ1-5; D is ambiguous. Trimming took off 0 bases at V and 0 bases at J, with 6 bases between the two ends. The CDR3 has 15 residues. CDR1 is MNHEY and CDR2 is SVGAGI in the germline V gene. The CDR3 is CASSYSWTSNQPQHF. The CDR3 nucleotides read TGTGCCAGCAGTTACTCGTGGACTAGCAATCAGCCCCAGCATTTT.

The chain couples TRBV7-9 to TRBJ2-1; D may match TRBD1 or TRBD2 (5 bases each). Between the trimmed V and J ends, which lost 7 bases and 6 bases, there was a span of 10 bases. Germline V gene sequence: CDR1 SEHNR, CDR2 FQNEAQ (reference sequence). The CDR3 runs 12 residues. The CDR3 coding sequence is TGTGCCAGCATACCCGGGACCAATGAGCAGTTCTTC. Its translation is CASIPGTNEQFF. Full variable domain (rest looked up from reference TRBV7-9 and TRBJ2-1): DTGVSQNPRHKITKRGQNVTFRCDPISEHNRLYWYRQTLGQGPEFLTYFQNEAQLEKSRLLSDRFSAERPKGSFSTLEIQRTEQGDSAMYLCASIPGTNEQFFGPGTRLTVL.

The rearrangement links TRBV9 to TRBJ1-1, with no clear D. CDR1 SGDLS and CDR2 YYNGEE come from the germline V gene. Trimming cost V 0 bases and J 0 bases, with 9 bases left between them. The CDR3 runs to 15 residues. The DNA of the CDR3 is TGTGCCAGCAGCGTAGGAGGGCAGCTGAACACTGAAGCTTTCTTT. It codes for CASSVGGQLNTEAFF.

The chain recombines TRBV4-1 with TRBJ1-2; 8 bases fit TRBD1. V lost 2 bases and J lost 4; bases outside the gene matches: 6. The CDR3 contains 15 residues. CDR1 and CDR2 (germline): MGHRA, YSYEKL. This chain's CDR3 is CASSQPGQATYGYTF. The CDR3 nucleotides are TGCGCCAGCAGCCAACCGGGACAGGCGACCTATGGCTACACCTTC.

The rearrangement links TRBV4-3 to TRBJ2-7, with 10 nucleotides matching TRBD2. The J segment lost 0 bases and the V segment lost 2 bases, leaving 1 base of the junction unmatched. The CDR3 totals 15 residues. CDR1 LGHNA and CDR2 YSLEER come from the germline V gene. The CDR3, as DNA: TGCGCCAGCAGCCAAAGACTAGCGGGCTCCTACGAGCAGTACTTC. Its protein is CASSQRLAGSYEQYF.

The chain recombines TRBV9 with TRBJ2-3; no definite D call. The V and J ends lost 4 bases and 5 bases respectively, with 14 bases between them. The CDR3 covers 14 residues. Germline V CDR1 and CDR2: SGDLS, YYNGEE. CDR3 bases: TGTGCCAGCAGCCCCCGGCGGCAGGAAGATACGCAGTATTTT. This codes for CASSPRRQEDTQYF.